These T cell receptor beta chains were read from a single sample in a study of T-cell reconstitution after alpha-beta-depleted transplantation in children. TCRdb re-derived calls from the PCR reads in MiXCR, one entry per CDR3 protein. The table shows 450,000 to 550,000 distinct CDR3 sequences, with over 9.5% occurring only once. The specimen comprised PBMCs, mostly from graft donor cells, sampled 180 days after TCRalphabeta/CD19-depleted stem cell transplant. Receptors originate from a female patient between 2 and 15 years old who had a stem cell transplant for aplastic anemia, so the T cells may come from the graft donor. CDR3s include the opening cysteine and the closing phenylalanine or tryptophan. The D gene is left open where the match is weak. A clone size is listed for some rows: how often the clone was seen (once, few, many), or a class if it is expanded.

-	TRBD1	TRBJ1-1	TRBV7-2	CASSVRDRGGTEAFF	TGTGCCAGCAGCGTAAGGGACAGAGGCGGCACTGAAGCTTTCTTT
-	-	TRBJ2-3	TRBV12-3/TRBV12-4	CASSLKPDTQYF	TGTGCCAGCAGTCTCAAACCAGATACGCAGTATTTT
-	-	TRBJ2-3	TRBV20-1	CSARARGLDLGTQYF	TGCAGTGCTAGAGCACGGGGCCTGGACTTGGGTACGCAGTATTTT
many	-	TRBJ2-1	TRBV11-2	CASSFLGTPYNEQFF	TGTGCCAGCAGCTTTTTGGGTACTCCCTACAATGAGCAGTTCTTC
-	TRBD1	TRBJ1-2	TRBV20-1	CSAPGTGNYGYTF	TGCAGTGCTCCCGGGACAGGAAACTATGGCTACACCTTC
few	-	TRBJ1-6	TRBV30	CAWRTTGHHNSPLHF	TGTGCCTGGAGAACCACGGGACACCATAATTCACCCCTCCACTTT
-	TRBD2	TRBJ2-5	TRBV27	CASSLSPLAGGETQYF	TGTGCCAGCAGTTTATCTCCACTAGCGGGAGGAGAGACCCAGTACTTC
-	-	TRBJ1-4	TRBV11-2	CASSFVEKLFF	TGTGCCAGCAGCTTCGTGGAAAAACTGTTTTTT
-	TRBD1	TRBJ2-5	TRBV5-1	CASSWEPRGRETQYF	TGCGCCAGCAGCTGGGAACCCAGGGGGCGCGAGACCCAGTACTTC
-	-	TRBJ2-1	TRBV4-1	CASSESEAVLPYNEQFF	TGCGCCAGCAGTGAGTCGGAGGCGGTCCTTCCCTACAATGAGCAGTTCTTC
few	TRBD1	TRBJ2-3	TRBV12-3/TRBV12-4	CASSSMLWFRGLDTQYF	TGTGCCAGCAGTTCCATGCTATGGTTCAGGGGGCTAGATACGCAGTATTTT
few	-	TRBJ1-4	TRBV28	CASSQPGQRDEKLFF	TGTGCCAGCAGCCAACCGGGACAACGCGATGAAAAACTGTTTTTT
few	-	TRBJ1-2	TRBV27	CASSVTGIGVYGYTF	TGTGCCAGCAGTGTCACAGGGATCGGGGTCTATGGCTACACCTTC
few	TRBD2	TRBJ2-1	TRBV24-1	CATRTSGSGEQFF	TGTGCCACCCGGACTAGCGGGAGCGGTGAGCAGTTCTTC
-	-	TRBJ1-4	TRBV9	CASSPRAALNEKLFF	TGTGCCAGCAGCCCCCGTGCGGCGCTAAATGAAAAACTGTTTTTT
-	-	TRBJ2-7	TRBV7-9	CASSPQKGGMKQYF	TGTGCCAGCAGCCCACAAAAAGGGGGGATGAAGCAGTACTTC
-	TRBD1	TRBJ1-6	TRBV2	CASRRDRGRSYNSPLHF	TGTGCCAGCAGAAGGGACAGGGGACGCTCCTATAATTCACCCCTCCACTTT
few	TRBD2	TRBJ2-7	TRBV11-2	CASSPGRGSTAGGVYEQYF	TGTGCCAGCAGCCCAGGACGGGGGTCTACAGCGGGAGGAGTATACGAGCAGTACTTC
many	-	TRBJ2-5	TRBV12-3/TRBV12-4	CASSPREQETQYF	TGTGCCAGCAGCCCTAGGGAGCAAGAGACCCAGTACTTC
-	-	TRBJ2-5	TRBV20-1	CSARDPNRNQETQYF	TGCAGTGCTAGAGATCCTAACAGGAACCAAGAGACCCAGTACTTC
many	TRBD1	TRBJ2-7	TRBV20-1	CSASGAADRPLSAEQYF	TGCAGTGCTAGTGGGGCGGCGGACAGGCCGCTTTCGGCCGAGCAGTACTTC
few	-	TRBJ1-3	TRBV5-1	CASSLDGAGNTIYF	TGCGCCAGCAGCTTGGATGGGGCTGGAAACACCATATATTTT
few	-	TRBJ2-1	TRBV7-2	CASSLTGAGAYNEQFF	TGTGCCAGCAGCTTAACGGGGGCAGGCGCCTACAATGAGCAGTTCTTC
few	-	TRBJ2-1	TRBV4-3	CASSQESGVVNEQFF	TGCGCCAGCAGCCAAGAGTCGGGAGTCGTCAATGAGCAGTTCTTC
-	-	TRBJ1-5	TRBV7-2	CASSSGGVGYSNQPQHF	TGTGCCAGCAGCTCCGGGGGGGTGGGATATAGCAATCAGCCCCAGCATTTT
-	-	TRBJ2-5	TRBV5-5	CASSLEGLPQETQYF	TGTGCCAGCAGCTTGGAGGGACTGCCTCAAGAGACCCAGTACTTC
-	-	TRBJ1-1	TRBV7-2	CASTSGRVLRTEAFF	TGTGCCAGCACCTCAGGACGCGTGTTGAGGACTGAAGCTTTCTTT
-	-	TRBJ2-3	TRBV3-1	CASSQDWVERVPSTDTQYF	TGTGCCAGCAGCCAAGATTGGGTCGAGCGGGTACCCTCCACAGATACGCAGTATTTT
many	TRBD2	TRBJ2-7	TRBV12-3/TRBV12-4	CASSRTSGRAYEQYF	TGTGCCAGCAGCCGGACTAGCGGGAGGGCCTACGAGCAGTACTTC
many	-	TRBJ2-6	TRBV27	CASTHLAGANVLTF	TGTGCCAGCACTCACTTGGCTGGGGCCAACGTCCTGACTTTC
many	-	TRBJ1-2	TRBV5-1	CASSLGVDPYYGYTF	TGCGCCAGCAGCTTGGGGGTAGACCCCTACTATGGCTACACCTTC
-	TRBD2	TRBJ2-5	TRBV20-1	CSARDGERELETQYF	TGCAGTGCTAGAGATGGGGAGCGGGAGCTAGAGACCCAGTACTTC
few	TRBD1	TRBJ2-4	TRBV28	CASSFAGTGFKNSQYF	TGTGCCAGCAGTTTTGCCGGGACAGGGTTTAAAAACAGTCAGTACTTC
many	TRBD1	TRBJ2-7	TRBV20-1	CSAGQGVTYEQYF	TGCAGTGCTGGCCAGGGGGTAACCTACGAGCAGTACTTC
many	TRBD2	TRBJ2-3	TRBV20-1	CSARGTSFTDTQYF	TGCAGTGCTAGGGGGACTAGCTTCACAGATACGCAGTATTTT
many	TRBD2	TRBJ2-5	TRBV12-3/TRBV12-4	CASRERDAAETQYF	TGTGCCAGCCGGGAGCGGGACGCCGCGGAGACCCAGTACTTC
-	TRBD1	TRBJ2-1	TRBV28	CASSLGQAHLGNEQFF	TGTGCCAGCAGTCTTGGACAGGCCCATCTAGGGAATGAGCAGTTCTTC